This T cell receptor (beta chain) originates from a study of blood T cell repertoires in COVID-19. Profiling relied on immunoSEQ multiplex PCR, and the TCRdb table lists in-frame clones only, not all of them. The repertoire holds roughly 90,000 clones, with around 80% as singletons. This CDR3 has 18 amino acids. V lost 1 base to trimming and J lost 5 bases, with 21 bases between them. In germline, CDR1 is MDHEN, CDR2 SYDVKM. The sequenced material came from peripheral blood. This receptor was taken from a woman older than 75 with active or convalescent COVID-19. The V gene is TRBV28, the J gene TRBJ1-5, with D possibly being TRBD1 (6 bases). The CDR3 loop reads CASSLFSRGGDFYQPQHF. For the CDR3, the DNA is TGTGCCAGCAGTTTATTTTCCAGGGGAGGGGACTTTTATCAGCCCCAGCATTTT.